One T cell receptor beta chain is described in this entry. Clones were read by immunoSEQ multiplex PCR, and TCRdb kept only the in-frame ones, dropping some. This table holds under 350,000 clones, 70% to 90% found once. This sample is part of a study of blood T cell repertoires in COVID-19. This sequence was found in a man between 25 and 39 years old who had recovered from COVID-19. The material sequenced was PBMCs or T cells enriched from blood (not recorded which).

Here the CDR3 reads CASSCPGTVGEKLFF. The CDR3 DNA follows: TGTGCCAGCAGCTGCCCCGGGACAGTAGGTGAAAAACTGTTTTTT. The chain is built from TRBV7-4 and TRBJ1-4; 7 bases align to TRBD1. Trimming cost V 4 bases and J 7 bases; bases outside gene matches: 9. Per germline, CDR1 SGHVT and CDR2 SQSDAQ. The CDR3 length is 15 residues.